The 24 T cell receptor beta chains below all came from one sample that was sequenced in a study of PD-1 blockade in classical Hodgkin lymphoma. Measured with immunoSEQ multiplex PCR; TCRdb has only the in-frame clones, and not every one. The sample holds about 94,000 clones, nearly 90% seen once. Patients all relapsed after autologous stem cell transplantation, and there was variation in brentuximab vedotin exposure. The sample was peripheral blood mononuclear cells (PBMCs), taken before the second cycle of nivolumab. These receptors came from a human donor with classical Hodgkin lymphoma.

The gene calls are TRBV11-2 and TRBJ1-1; D unresolved. V lost 3 bases and J lost 1, with 6 bases in between. The CDR3 is 13 amino acids. Looked up from germline, CDR1 is SGHAT and CDR2 is FQNNGV. This CDR3 is CASSLDRNTEAFF. The DNA of the CDR3 is TGTGCCAGCAGCTTGGATCGGAACACTGAAGCTTTCTTT.

CDR3 sequence: CASSAGQNTGELFF. Written as DNA, the CDR3 is TGTGCCAGCAGCGCGGGACAGAACACCGGGGAGCTGTTTTTT. The gene calls are TRBV7-2 and TRBJ2-2; D may match TRBD1 or TRBD2 (6 bases each). This CDR3 spans 14 amino acids. The ends were cut back, 5 bases at V and 1 base at J, with 8 bases in the middle. The V gene's germline CDR1 is SGHTA and CDR2 FQGNSA.

The chain combines TRBV5-6 with TRBJ2-3; D may be TRBD2 (6 bases). Trimming stripped 5 bases from V and 1 base from J, with 14 bases between. The germline V gene has CDR1 SGHDT and CDR2 YYEEEE. The CDR3 spans 15 residues. The CDR3 nucleotides read TGTGCCAGCAGATCGTGGGGGGTGGGCACAGATACGCAGTATTTT. Translating gives CASRSWGVGTDTQYF.

The rearrangement joins TRBV29-1 to TRBJ2-5; no reliable D call. Germline loops: CDR1 SQVTM, CDR2 ANQGSEA. The CDR3 is made up of 12 amino acids. Trimming shortened V by 4 bases and J by 4 bases, and 10 bases separated the two germline ends. CDR3 region: CSVGGVAETQYF. In nucleotides, the CDR3 is TGCAGCGTTGGTGGAGTGGCAGAGACCCAGTACTTC.

The chain has TRBV9 and TRBJ2-2; TRBD2 aligns across 9 bases. Germline V lookup: CDR1 SGDLS, CDR2 YYNGEE. V lost 5 bases, J lost 5 bases, and 7 bases stayed unmatched. The CDR3 has 15 residues. The CDR3 is CASRPTSGLTGELFF. As DNA, the CDR3 is TGTGCCAGCAGACCTACTAGCGGGCTTACCGGGGAGCTGTTTTTT.

CDR3 sequence: CASSPRQENTEAFF. CDR3 nucleotides: TGTGCCAGCAGCCCTCGACAGGAGAACACTGAAGCTTTCTTT. The chain links TRBV7-9 to TRBJ1-1; D perhaps matches TRBD1 (6 bases). Germline V gene lookup returns CDR1 SEHNR and CDR2 FQNEAQ (reference sequence). The CDR3 has 14 amino acids. V was pared by 5 bases and J by 1 base, with 11 bases between.

The J gene is TRBJ1-1, the V gene TRBV28, with D tentatively TRBD1 (5 bases). This CDR3 is built from 14 residues. V lost 5 bases and J lost 1, with 11 bases in between. Germline CDR1 MDHEN, CDR2 SYDVKM. This CDR3 is CASSQTAANTEAFF. The CDR3 DNA follows: TGTGCCAGCAGTCAGACAGCGGCGAACACTGAAGCTTTCTTT.

This chain uses TRBV21-1 with TRBJ1-5. TRBV21-1 is a pseudogene. The CDR3 runs 17 residues. CDR3 DNA sequence: TGTGCCAGCAGCCCCTCCAGACGGGGAGATAGCAATCAGCCCCAGCATTTT. The encoded protein is CASSPSRRGDSNQPQHF.

The rearrangement links TRBV19 to TRBJ1-3; tentatively, D is TRBD1 (5 bases). This CDR3 is 14 amino acids long. Per the germline V gene, CDR1 is LNHDA and CDR2 is SQIVND (reference sequence). With 5 bases removed from V and 0 bases from J, the gap between germline ends came to 8 bases. The CDR3 coding sequence is TGTGCCAGTAGTGTGGACACCTCTGGAAACACCATATATTTT. Its protein product is CASSVDTSGNTIYF.

V is TRBV7-6 and J is TRBJ1-1, with a tentative D call TRBD1 (5 bases). This CDR3 spans 14 amino acids. Germline CDR1 and CDR2: SGHVS and FNYEAQ. V lost 6 bases and J 1 base, leaving 12 bases between the germline ends. The CDR3 DNA follows: TGTGCCAGCAGGGCCGGGACGGCGAACACTGAAGCTTTCTTT. Amino acid sequence: CASRAGTANTEAFF.

The sample holds one count of this clone. The chain couples TRBV5-4 to TRBJ2-5, with 11 bases fitting TRBD2. Per germline, CDR1 SGHNT and CDR2 YYREEE (reference sequence). V was pared by 3 bases and J by 5 bases, with 6 bases of the junction left unmatched. The CDR3 runs 15 residues. Written as DNA, the CDR3 is TGTGCCAGCAGCTCCTCTAGCGGGGGGCGGGAGACCCAGTACTTC. Protein: CASSSSSGGRETQYF.

This clone was recorded only once. J is TRBJ1-2 and V is TRBV29-1, with TRBD1 identical over 8 bases. Trimming removed 5 bases from V and 8 bases from J; junction bases left unmatched: 13. CDR1 and CDR2 from the germline V gene are SQVTM and ANQGSEA. CDR3 length: 14 amino acids. CDR3 sequence: CSVKADRVEGGYTF. The CDR3 bases are TGCAGCGTTAAGGCGGACAGGGTAGAAGGCGGCTACACCTTC.

The chain couples TRBV28 to TRBJ1-5; D is perhaps TRBD1 (5 bases). The length of the CDR3 is 12 residues. Trimming stripped 7 bases from V and 6 bases from J, with 10 bases between. Looked up from germline, CDR1 is MDHEN and CDR2 is SYDVKM. CDR3 in DNA: TGTGCCAGCATGGAGGGGTTTCAGCCCCAGCATTTT. Translating it yields CASMEGFQPQHF.

CDR3 residues: CASSPRQDSGNTIYF. CDR3 coding DNA: TGTGCCAGCTCACCCCGGCAGGATTCTGGAAACACCATATATTTT. The chain couples TRBV18 to TRBJ1-3; D remains unclear. The CDR3 totals 15 residues. Looked up from germline, CDR1 is KGHSH and CDR2 is LQKENI. The ends were cut back, 3 bases at V and 1 base at J, with 10 bases in the middle. Filled out from reference TRBV18 and TRBJ1-3, the complete variable domain reads NAGVMQNPRHLVRRRGQEARLRCSPMKGHSHVYWYRQLPEEGLKFMVYLQKENIIDESGMPKERFSAEFPKEGPSILRIQQVVRGDSAAYFCASSPRQDSGNTIYFGEGSWLTVV.

The V gene is TRBV6-5, the J gene TRBJ1-1; D not certain. The V and J ends lost 2 bases and 0 bases respectively, with 4 bases between them. This CDR3 has 13 residues. Germline assignment: CDR1 MNHEY and CDR2 SVGAGI. The CDR3 region is CASSYDLNTEAFF. DNA of the CDR3: TGTGCCAGCAGTTACGACTTGAACACTGAAGCTTTCTTT.

The chain is built from TRBV27 and TRBJ2-3; 13 bases are shared with TRBD2. Germline V gene data show CDR1 as MNHEY and CDR2 as SMNVEV (reference sequence). This CDR3 region has 17 residues. V gave up 7 bases and J gave up 2 bases; unmatched junction bases: 9. The CDR3 reads CASKSFGTSGNTDTQYF. The CDR3 DNA is TGTGCCAGCAAATCCTTCGGGACTAGCGGGAACACAGATACGCAGTATTTT.

The chain joins TRBV19 to TRBJ2-1; D might be TRBD1 (6 bases). The V end lost 7 bases, the J end lost 3 bases, and 16 bases lay between the germline ends. Germline CDR1 is LNHDA and CDR2 is SQIVND (reference sequence). This CDR3 region has 15 residues. In DNA form, the CDR3 reads TGTGCCAGTACCCCGACAGGTGAATACTACAATGAGCAGTTCTTC. Translated, it gives CASTPTGEYYNEQFF. Together with reference TRBV19 and TRBJ2-1, the CDR3 gives the full variable domain: DGGITQSPKYLFRKEGQNVTLSCEQNLNHDAMYWYRQDPGQGLRLIYYSQIVNDFQKGDIAEGYSVSREKKESFPLTVTSAQKNPTAFYLCASTPTGEYYNEQFFGPGTRLTVL.

V usage is TRBV9 and J usage is TRBJ2-1; 12 nucleotides line up with TRBD2. Germline lookup yields CDR1 SGDLS and CDR2 YYNGEE. This CDR3 contains 16 residues. Trimming removed 1 base from V and 8 bases from J; junction bases left unmatched: 7. CDR3 nucleotide sequence: TGTGCCAGCAGCGTACTAACTAGCGGGAGGAGAGATGAGCAGTTCTTC. This translates into CASSVLTSGRRDEQFF.

DNA of the CDR3: TGCGCCAGCAGCTTTGGACAGGGACAAGAGACCCAGTACTTC. Protein: CASSFGQGQETQYF. V is TRBV5-1 and J is TRBJ2-5; 8 bases fit TRBD1. V lost 2 bases, J lost 2 bases, and 2 bases stayed unmatched. The length of the CDR3 is 14 residues. Germline V gene lookup returns CDR1 SGHRS and CDR2 YFSETQ.

This chain connects TRBV25-1 to TRBJ2-5; perhaps TRBD1 as D (5 bases). The CDR3 is made up of 17 amino acids. V gave up 5 bases and J gave up 4 bases, with 23 bases separating them. The germline V gene encodes CDR1 MGHDK and CDR2 SYGVNS. The CDR3 sequence: CASSHGAALALPETQYF. DNA for the CDR3: TGTGCCAGCAGTCATGGGGCGGCCCTCGCCCTACCAGAGACCCAGTACTTC.

On this clone itself: Distinct nucleotide sequences in the sample also encode this CDR3. This CDR3 is CASSLGQFYNEQFF. The CDR3 region has the DNA TGTGCCAGCAGTTTAGGTCAGTTCTACAATGAGCAGTTCTTC. This chain joins TRBV27 and TRBJ2-1, with D unclear. The length of the CDR3 is 14 residues. Trimming cost V 2 bases and J 3 bases, with 8 bases left between them. Germline assignment: CDR1 MNHEY and CDR2 SMNVEV (reference sequence).

This chain connects TRBV10-3 to TRBJ2-7; TRBD1 or TRBD2 may be the D gene (5 bases each). Germline V gene sequence: CDR1 ENHRY, CDR2 SYGVKD. The ends were cut back, 10 bases at V and 2 bases at J, with 12 bases in the middle. The CDR3 covers 12 residues. The DNA of the CDR3 is TGTGCCACCGGGACGGATCCCTACGAGCAGTACTTC. This translates into CATGTDPYEQYF.

This clone was seen a few times. The chain joins TRBV29-1 to TRBJ1-1; the D gene is possibly TRBD1 (6 bases). Germline CDR1 reads SQVTM; CDR2 reads ANQGSEA. The V gene lost 3 bases and the J gene lost 0 bases, with 14 bases spanning the gap. The CDR3 sequence is 15 residues long. The CDR3 DNA reads as TGCAGCGTTGAGGGGGGGGGCAGATTGAACACTGAAGCTTTCTTT. This gives the protein CSVEGGGRLNTEAFF. Looking up the rest from reference TRBV29-1 and TRBJ1-1 gives the full variable domain: SAVISQKPSRDICQRGTSLTIQCQVDSQVTMMFWYRQQPGQSLTLIATANQGSEATYESGFVIDKFPISRPNLTFSTLTVSNMSPEDSSIYLCSVEGGGRLNTEAFFGQGTRLTVV.

The V call is TRBV5-1, the J call TRBJ2-5; D could derive from TRBD1 or TRBD2 (5 bases each). The J call could be wrong; TRBJ2-7 is a better fit for the DNA end. The CDR3 has 15 residues. Germline assignment: CDR1 SGHRS and CDR2 YFSETQ. The CDR3 DNA reads TGCGCCAGCAGCACGGGATCACAGGTGGATTACGAGCAGTACTTC. This encodes CASSTGSQVDYEQYF.